What follows are 2 T cell receptor beta chains derived from one specimen sequenced in a study of PD-1 blockade in classical Hodgkin lymphoma. Time point defined: newly diagnosed, previously untreated cHL patient sample. Measured with immunoSEQ multiplex PCR; TCRdb has only the in-frame clones, and not every one. The sample lists fewer than 35,000 clones, 90% to 95% occurring once. The specimen sequenced was peripheral blood mononuclear cells (PBMCs). The receptors originated from a human donor with classical Hodgkin lymphoma.

V gene TRBV18 combines with J gene TRBJ1-2; D unclear. Trimming took 0 bases from V and 6 from J, leaving 8 bases between them. Looked up from germline, CDR1 is KGHSH and CDR2 is LQKENI. CDR3 length equals 13 residues. Here the CDR3 reads CASSPPGQNGYTF. The CDR3 nucleotides are TGTGCCAGCTCACCACCAGGGCAAAATGGCTACACCTTC. The full variable domain, with the rest looked up from reference TRBV18 and TRBJ1-2, is NAGVMQNPRHLVRRRGQEARLRCSPMKGHSHVYWYRQLPEEGLKFMVYLQKENIIDESGMPKERFSAEFPKEGPSILRIQQVVRGDSAAYFCASSPPGQNGYTFGSGTRLTVV.

Here the CDR3 DNA reads TGTGCCAGCAGCTTGGGTAACCGGGACAGGGGGCAAGAGCAGTTCTTC. Translating gives CASSLGNRDRGQEQFF. V gene TRBV5-4 combines with J gene TRBJ2-1; 12 nucleotides match TRBD1. This CDR3 is 16 amino acids long. The V and J ends lost 0 bases and 10 bases, in that order; junction bases with no gene match: 8. In germline, CDR1 is SGHNT, CDR2 YYREEE (reference sequence).